These T cell receptor beta chains were read from a single sample in a study of cytomegalovirus exposure and HLA in healthy donors. Sequencing used immunoSEQ multiplex PCR; TCRdb keeps in-frame clones, though not all of them. The table includes about 140,000 clones, 80% detected once. The sequenced sample was PBMCs. The source is a man younger than 45 in good health. Both conserved end residues are part of each CDR3. Clone size appears in some rows only: once, few, many, or a class for an expanded clone.

clone size: NA
J gene: TRBJ2-1
V gene: TRBV29-1
CDR3 length: 15
CDR3 protein: CSVATIAGTPDEQFF

clone size: few
J gene: TRBJ2-1
V gene: TRBV7-9
CDR3 length: 13
CDR3 protein: CASSLEGGNEQFF

clone size: once
J gene: TRBJ1-2
V gene: TRBV2
CDR3 length: 14
CDR3 protein: CASYQEGAGYGYTF

clone size: NA
J gene: TRBJ2-3
V gene: TRBV19
CDR3 length: 17
CDR3 protein: CASSTPGVGGSRDTQYF

clone size: NA
J gene: TRBJ2-1
V gene: TRBV5-1
CDR3 length: 15
CDR3 protein: CASSVLAGVYNEQFF

clone size: NA
J gene: NA
V gene: TRBV30
CDR3 length: 14
CDR3 protein: CAWSGLGAAYEQYF

clone size: once
J gene: TRBJ2-4
V gene: TRBV7-2
CDR3 length: 16
CDR3 protein: CASSLEPGLAKNIQYF

clone size: NA
J gene: TRBJ2-1
V gene: TRBV5-4
CDR3 length: 15
CDR3 protein: CASSALGQNYNEQFF

clone size: NA
J gene: TRBJ1-1
V gene: TRBV27
CDR3 length: 14
CDR3 protein: CASSEHRGGAEAFF

clone size: NA
J gene: TRBJ2-1
V gene: TRBV18
CDR3 length: 14
CDR3 protein: CASSRDRVYNEQFF

clone size: NA
J gene: TRBJ1-1
V gene: TRBV6-5
CDR3 length: 13
CDR3 protein: CASSYVANTEAFF

clone size: NA
J gene: TRBJ2-3
V gene: TRBV5-1
CDR3 length: 15
CDR3 protein: CASSSGGYSTDTQYF

clone size: NA
J gene: TRBJ1-1
V gene: TRBV6-1
CDR3 length: 13
CDR3 protein: CASKNRGATEAFF

clone size: NA
J gene: TRBJ2-7
V gene: TRBV4-1
CDR3 length: 15
CDR3 protein: CASSQPLAGVGEQYF

clone size: NA
J gene: TRBJ2-1
V gene: TRBV11-2
CDR3 length: 16
CDR3 protein: CASSPGGRSPYNEQFF

clone size: NA
J gene: TRBJ1-3
V gene: TRBV19
CDR3 length: 17
CDR3 protein: CASSSPGQANSGNTIYF

clone size: NA
J gene: TRBJ2-7
V gene: TRBV4-3
CDR3 length: 12
CDR3 protein: CASSRGSYEQYF

clone size: few
J gene: TRBJ2-7
V gene: TRBV27
CDR3 length: 15
CDR3 protein: CASSLLGQDPYEQYF

clone size: NA
J gene: TRBJ2-1
V gene: TRBV4-1
CDR3 length: 15
CDR3 protein: CASSQDGSGSGRQFF

clone size: NA
J gene: TRBJ1-5
V gene: TRBV30
CDR3 length: 13
CDR3 protein: CAWSGGDRRPQHF

clone size: few
J gene: TRBJ2-7
V gene: TRBV14
CDR3 length: 14
CDR3 protein: CASSQNLLLYEQYF

clone size: few
J gene: TRBJ1-1
V gene: TRBV5-4
CDR3 length: 14
CDR3 protein: CASLPREENTEAFF

clone size: NA
J gene: TRBJ1-5
V gene: TRBV15
CDR3 length: 18
CDR3 protein: CATSSQGGRRGLNQPQHF

clone size: NA
J gene: TRBJ1-5
V gene: TRBV7-9
CDR3 length: 16
CDR3 protein: CASRTPQGRGNQPQHF

clone size: NA
J gene: TRBJ2-2
V gene: TRBV28
CDR3 length: 17
CDR3 protein: CASRPRALRRNTGELFF

clone size: NA
J gene: TRBJ2-3
V gene: TRBV7-9
CDR3 length: 16
CDR3 protein: CASSLVTSGASDTQYF

clone size: NA
J gene: TRBJ2-4
V gene: TRBV2
CDR3 length: 17
CDR3 protein: CASSEYVGPPRGNIQYF

clone size: NA
J gene: TRBJ1-2
V gene: TRBV7-2
CDR3 length: 16
CDR3 protein: CASSLAGGQYNYGYTF

clone size: NA
J gene: TRBJ2-2
V gene: TRBV9
CDR3 length: 15
CDR3 protein: CASSVVASGPGELFF

clone size: NA
J gene: TRBJ2-3
V gene: TRBV11-2
CDR3 length: 17
CDR3 protein: CASSLDPREGQLDTQYF

clone size: NA
J gene: TRBJ2-7
V gene: TRBV15
CDR3 length: 13
CDR3 protein: CATSRDEQGRQYF

clone size: NA
J gene: TRBJ1-1
V gene: TRBV18
CDR3 length: 13
CDR3 protein: CASFQSRGAEAFF